This T cell receptor beta chain was sequenced for a study of cytomegalovirus exposure and HLA in healthy donors. This PCR relied on a set of 60 Vbeta primers and 13 Jbeta primers. This table comes from immunoSEQ multiplex PCR, and its TCRdb copy is limited to in-frame clones, with some not included. This sample's table reports some 110,000 clones. The V and J ends lost 6 bases and 3 bases, in that order; junction bases with no gene match: 9. This CDR3 contains 16 residues. Germline V gives CDR1 ENHRY, CDR2 SYGVKD. The chain carries TRBV10-3 and TRBJ2-2, with 8 positions matching TRBD1. This clonotype was sampled from a man younger than 40 in good health and CMV-seronegative. The sample was PBMCs. CDR3 nucleotide sequence: TGTGCCATCAGGGCCCCAGGCAGGGGGCACACCGGGGAGCTGTTTTTT. Protein sequence: CAIRAPGRGHTGELFF.